The entry below describes one T cell receptor (beta chain). The antigen it binds to is not known. Base quality data are lacking; no much larger clone is found one base away. The cohort consisted of more than 650 healthy bone marrow donors. Cohort members were all nominally healthy when sampled, although unrecorded immune exposures were likely present. The donor tested CMV seropositive and was one of the 289 seropositive cohort members. A peripheral blood sample was provided by each donor, and peripheral blood mononuclear cells were used for TCR beta sequencing. The Qiagen DNeasy Blood Extraction Kit was used to extract genomic DNA from the blood cell samples. Libraries were built with the immunoSEQ multiplex PCR assay. For the multiplex PCR, a mixture combining 60 forward primers for TCR Vbeta segments and 13 reverse primers for TCR Jbeta segments was used. Amplification of the CDR3 region of rearranged TCR beta genes was performed with a multiplex PCR assay on genomic DNA. The amplified TCR beta libraries were sequenced on the Illumina HiSeq System as 87-base-pair reads. The study's own analysis went as follows. In a later analysis, around 80 million unique TCR beta chains were counted across the approximately 640 repertoires, and roughly 11 million of these chains were shared by at least two donors. Raw reads were error-corrected and collapsed into unique sequences by a nearest-neighbor algorithm in which closely related sequences were merged to remove PCR and sequencing errors. CDR3 sequences were aligned to IMGT reference sequences to assign V, D and J gene segments. Each retained sequence needed at least a six-nucleotide match to both a V gene segment and a J gene segment. Rearrangements were classified as productive when the CDR3 lacked stop codons and remained in frame with V and J, and all other rearrangements were classified as non-productive. Following IMGT convention, CDR3 was defined as the stretch from the second conserved V-encoded cysteine up to the conserved J-encoded phenylalanine. The earlier analysis of some 580 of the donors excluded any sequence lacking an unambiguous match to a single V gene segment. An earlier analysis of over 450 of the donors classified V segments as functional when productive rearrangements were above 56.7% and as segregating when the standard deviation between donors was above 5%. A statistical classification framework was built for diagnosing cytomegalovirus status from the catalog of TCR beta chain sequences. In a later analysis, TCR nucleotide sequences were compared against IMGT/GENE-DB human TR gene sequences so that V and J genes could be assigned. Using the TCRdist pipeline, a later analysis assigned CDR3 sequences along with most-parsimonious VDJ recombination scenarios. A later analysis defined each TCR beta chain by its CDR3 amino acid sequence plus V-gene family, and excluded reads lacking a unique V-gene family. A later analysis removed 592 highly shared, low-generation-probability nucleotide sequences to deal with suspected cross-contamination and a sequencing artifact. In a later analysis, a clonal expansion index was calculated for each public chain from normalized within-repertoire ranks of inferred template counts. In a later analysis, generation probabilities were computed with a VDJ recombination model fitted to out-of-frame rearrangements, and the resulting probabilities were checked against IGoR. In a later analysis, hypergeometric tests were used to score TCR-TCR, TCR-HLA and TCR-CMV co-occurrence, with a repertoire-size bias correction applied to TCR pairs. A later analysis estimated false discovery rates by permuting HLA or CMV assignments 20 times. In a later analysis, co-occurring TCRs were grouped with DBSCAN, and TCRdist sequence similarity was added when clustering was performed within HLA-allele-positive subsets. Co-occurrence clustering excluded repertoires with fewer than 30,000 or more than 120,000 public chains, plus five with anomalous nucleotide sharing. TCRdb stores this immuneACCESS table with in-frame sequences only. Part of the clones is absent; in the studies checked, under half of the shortfall reflects unresolved V genes, and no reason is known for the rest. D and trimming come from the DNA, and the V and J calls and clone size come from that table. For this sample the table gives 90,000 to 150,000 clones, of which over 70% were detected only once. The top ten constitute approximately 3% of the sample.

The entry originates in a study of cytomegalovirus exposure and HLA in healthy donors (dated 2017 in TCRdb). In the study overall: In an earlier analysis of 450 to 750 of the donors, about 260 Gb of sequence data and 95 million to 130 million unique TCR beta sequences from roughly 180 million T cells were reported. Among a few hundred genotyped donors of the cohort, an average of 235,054 unique TCR beta nucleotide sequences were sequenced per donor, approximately 20% of them non-productive. To predict cytomegalovirus infection status, the study combined high-throughput TCR immunosequencing, statistical association of individual TCRs with disease status, and machine learning. Using immunosequencing, the study profiled T cell repertoires from 550 to 750 subjects and related those repertoires to cytomegalovirus serostatus. An earlier analysis of some 600 of the donors applied high-throughput TCR beta sequencing to assess whether each TCR beta V gene segment acted as functional or pseudogenic. Donor age, sex, ethnicity and CMV serostatus were compiled alongside the repertoire data. The study was designed to test whether signatures of past pathogen exposure could be identified by cataloging public T cell receptors. The number of typed donors differed by locus: roughly 629-640 for A, B, C, DRB1 and DQB1; 500 to 550 for DQA1; approximately 600 for DPA1; and roughly 490 for DPB1. Of the roughly 400 genotyped donors, 80% to 90% were placed in the genetic ancestry cluster associated with self-reported Caucasian donors. HLA typing included class I and class II loci at four-digit resolution. Five DR-DQ haplotypes were treated as single units for association and clustering because of strong linkage in the cohort. A later analysis re-analyzed previously published TCR beta repertoires from 550 to 700 donors and added high-resolution HLA genotyping to study TCR occurrence patterns. Every repertoire in the discovery cohort had been generated on one and the same sequencing platform. The later analysis used no new phenotypic data to find candidate immune exposures, relying instead on TCR beta sequences and their occurrence across donors. Besides the first cohort of hundreds of subjects, a separate validation cohort made up of about 120 different subjects was used. An early release that covered fewer than 800 HLA-typed donors contained 300 to 350 gigabases of sequencing data and some 87 million unique TCR sequences. A later genetic analysis took genome-wide SNP genotypes for about 55% of the 666 donors and used that subset as a discovery cohort. General study outcomes and caveats: Some IMGT-functional V segments, including TRBV6-2 and TRBV6-3, could not be told apart with the 87-base-pair reads, so those segments were excluded. The study listed 164 TCR beta chains as associated with cytomegalovirus. Correlated functional status among segregating V segments might reflect linkage disequilibrium, but an unknown experimental factor could not be ruled out. Only TCR beta chains were sequenced in this cohort, and the absence of alpha or paired-chain data limited detectable features. Specific HLA alleles were associated with 15,000 to 20,000 TCR beta sequences at a false discovery rate of 0.05 in a later analysis. A later analysis found that HLA-associated TCR beta chains were more clonally expanded and had lower generation probabilities than equally common non-associated chains. An earlier analysis of some 590 of the donors showed that most TCR beta V segments appeared in productive rearrangements either about 87% or about 30% of the time, which broadly matched IMGT annotations. Cytomegalovirus status was reported to be diagnosed by the classifier with high specificity and sensitivity in both the original and validation cohorts. Most TCR sequences were observed very rarely across donors, whereas some public TCRs were present in many individuals. Because counts were too low, some 17 rarely observed V segments, including chromosome 9 orphons, were left out of the earlier analysis of over 550 of the donors. A few of the identified cytomegalovirus-associated TCR beta chains were confirmed in vitro to be specific for cytomegalovirus antigens. In a later analysis, most CMV-associated TCR beta chains were found to appear HLA-restricted, with HLA associations seemingly driven largely by CMV exposure. A cluster of highly shared sequence variants was judged likely to represent a technical artifact of the sequencing pipeline. It was suggested by the authors that the approach could potentially be generalized to other disease states and immunological phenotypes. In a later genetic analysis, a missense DCLRE1C variant was associated with V-gene and J-gene trimming of TCR beta chains, and the association was replicated in an independent cohort. For the cohort, immune exposure information was limited to CMV serostatus. Because HLA typing was missing for some donors at each locus, association tests included only the typed subset. In a later analysis, several top co-occurrence clusters were reported to appear linked to parvovirus B19, influenza, CMV and Epstein-Barr virus. A further reported finding was that TCR beta sequences accurately predicted the HLA-A and HLA-B alleles for most subjects in the first cohort. Compared with the roughly 720-donor mean, donors in an Asian-associated ancestry cluster had fewer N-insertions in productive TCRs, according to a later genetic analysis. Presence/absence analyses assumed roughly uniform sequencing depth across donors, an assumption that may not hold. When HLA alleles, especially DR and DQ, strongly co-occurred, attributing TCR associations to individual alleles was difficult. In a later analysis, the rate of TCR association differed among HLA loci, with DRB1 alleles having the most associated TCRs and HLA-C alleles having the fewest.

CDR1 SGHTA and CDR2 FQGNSA were looked up in the germline V gene. Between the V and J ends, shortened by 0 bases and 6 bases respectively, the junction contains 14 bases. Reading from cysteine to phenylalanine, the CDR3 counts 15 amino acids. The only DNA kept is the CDR3, 45 bases in frame from the first base. Material: PBMCs. Recombination joined TRBV7-2 with TRBJ1-1; 5 matching bases give a weak D call of TRBD1. The TCR sequence derives from a woman aged 40 to 49 in good health and CMV-seropositive. The sequenced DNA: TGTGCCAGCAGCTTAGCTACCGGGACTTACTCTGAAGCTTTCTTT. Translation gives CASSLATGTYSEAFF.